A single sample gave rise to the 26 T cell receptor beta chains below, sequenced in a study of T cells in Graves' hyperthyroidism and ophthalmopathy. There were TCR beta CDR3 regions amplified from RNA transcripts. TCR CDR3 regions were first amplified by RT-PCR with HTBI primers. Via MiXCR, TCRdb re-called the multiplex PCR reads, giving one row per CDR3 protein. The repertoire holds around 570,000 distinct CDR3 sequences, with 15% to 20% as singletons. The sequencing sample was made of blood. The receptors here all came from a man aged 35-49 years with Graves' ophthalmopathy.

This clonotype was counted at least ten times. The junction shows a germline mismatch at one end, possibly a read error. V usage is TRBV7-9 and J usage is TRBJ2-7, with 8 bases aligning to TRBD2. CDR3 length: 13 amino acids. Germline assignment: CDR1 SEHNR and CDR2 FQNEAQ (reference sequence). The CDR3 sequence is CATSSGGAYEQYF. DNA for the CDR3: TGTGCCACCAGCTCGGGGGGGGCCTACGAGCAGTACTTC.

This sequence joins TRBV20-1 and TRBJ2-5; TRBD2 aligns across 8 bases. Trimming took 8 bases from V and 3 from J; bases not matched to a gene: 5. Germline assignment: CDR1 DFQATT and CDR2 SNEGSKA (reference sequence). This CDR3 has 12 amino acids. CDR3 DNA sequence: TGCAGTCCGGGAGGGTGGAAAGAGACCCAGTACTTC. It codes for CSPGGWKETQYF.

This clonotype has just a few counts. The chain combines TRBV29-1 with TRBJ2-1; D might be TRBD2 (6 bases). Germline assignment: CDR1 SQVTM and CDR2 ANQGSEA. The CDR3 extends over 13 amino acids. The V end was cut by 6 bases, the J end by 4 bases, with 13 bases between. The CDR3 DNA reads TGCAGCGTCCTCGGGGGACTGTACAATGAGCAGTTCTTC. It encodes CSVLGGLYNEQFF.

This clonotype has a handful of counts. V usage is TRBV5-5 and J usage is TRBJ2-5, with D maybe TRBD2 (6 bases). Per the germline V gene, CDR1 is SGHKS and CDR2 is YYEKEE (reference sequence). The CDR3 runs 15 residues. V gave up 2 bases and J gave up 7 bases, with 18 bases separating them. CDR3 nucleotide sequence: TGTGCCAGCAGCTTTTCGGGGGAGGCCGGGGGGACCCAGTACTTC. The encoded protein is CASSFSGEAGGTQYF.

To note about this clonotype: A junction end diverges from the germline sequence, so it may reflect a read error. The chain carries TRBV28 and TRBJ1-6, with TRBD1 matching over 7 bases. Germline CDR1 and CDR2: MDHEN and SYDVKM. This CDR3 has 15 residues. CDR3 protein: CTSSSQTGWSSPLHF. DNA of the CDR3: TGTACCAGCAGTTCACAGACAGGGTGGAGTTCACCCCTCCACTTT. The full variable domain, completed using reference TRBV28 and TRBJ1-6, is DVKVTQSSRYLVKRTGEKVFLECVQDMDHENMFWYRQDPGLGLRLIYFSYDVKMKEKGDIPEGYSVSREKKERFSLILESASTNQTSMYLCTSSSQTGWSSPLHFGNGTRLTVT.

This clonotype has more than one count but fewer than ten. V and J are TRBV6-2 or TRBV6-3 and TRBJ2-7; maybe TRBD2 (5 bases). The CDR3 totals 11 residues. Trimming left V 7 bases short and J 7 bases short, with 11 bases between. Germline assignment: CDR1 MNHEY and CDR2 SVGEGT. CDR3 amino acids: CASTQSGEQYF. CDR3 nucleotides: TGTGCCAGCACCCAGTCGGGGGAGCAGTACTTC.

In this sample, this clonotype turned up many times. The chain couples TRBV9 to TRBJ1-1, with unresolved D. V lost 0 bases and J 3 bases, leaving 9 bases between the germline ends. This CDR3 is 14 amino acids long. Germline V gene data show CDR1 as SGDLS and CDR2 as YYNGEE. The CDR3 sequence: CASSVDPEYTEAFF. The CDR3 DNA reads as TGTGCCAGCAGCGTAGACCCGGAATACACTGAAGCTTTCTTT.

The chain uses TRBV5-8 and TRBJ2-5; TRBD1 matches 9 bases. The junction had 2 bases not matched to a gene; V was cut back by 1 base and J by 4 bases. The CDR3 is 14 residues long. The V gene's germline CDR1 is SGHTS and CDR2 YDEGEE. The CDR3 DNA follows: TGTGCCAGCAGCTTGAGGACAGGGGTAGAGACCCAGTACTTC. It encodes CASSLRTGVETQYF. The full variable domain, completed using reference TRBV5-8 and TRBJ2-5, is EAGVTQSPTHLIKTRGQQATLRCSPISGHTSVYWYQQALGLGLQFLLWYDEGEERNRGNFPPRFSGRQFPNYSSELNVNALELEDSALYLCASSLRTGVETQYFGPGTRLLVL.

There are a few counts of this clonotype. The chain joins TRBV24-1 to TRBJ2-2, with a tentative D call TRBD2 (5 bases). CDR3 length: 13 amino acids. Looked up from germline, CDR1 is KGHDR and CDR2 is SFDVKD. Trimming removed 9 bases from V and 2 bases from J, with 9 bases in between. CDR3 residues: CATAGLNTGELFF. CDR3 in DNA: TGTGCCACCGCCGGACTCAACACCGGGGAGCTGTTTTTT.

This CDR3 reads CASSQGLLAGADTQYF. CDR3 DNA sequence: TGCGCCAGCAGCCAAGGGTTACTAGCGGGAGCGGATACGCAGTATTTT. The chain has TRBV4-3 and TRBJ2-3; TRBD2 matches 11 bases. J lost 6 bases, V lost 1 base, and 6 bases had no gene match. The CDR3 totals 16 residues. Germline V gene lookup returns CDR1 LGHNA and CDR2 YSLEER.

This clonotype occurred many times. The chain employs TRBV7-2 and TRBJ2-1, with TRBD2 matching 8 bases. V shed 5 bases and J 8 bases; nucleotides not matched to a gene: 11. CDR3 length: 15 amino acids. Germline V gene data show CDR1 as SGHTA and CDR2 as FQGNSA. In DNA, the CDR3 is TGTGCCAGCAGCGCCGCCGGGACTAGTCTCGATGAGCAGTTCTTC. Amino acid sequence: CASSAAGTSLDEQFF. Variable domain in full (rest from reference TRBV7-2 and TRBJ2-1): GAGVSQSPSNKVTEKGKDVELRCDPISGHTALYWYRQSLGQGLEFLIYFQGNSAPDKSGLPSDRFSAERTGGSVSTLTIQRTQQEDSAVYLCASSAAGTSLDEQFFGPGTRLTVL.

Worth noting for this clonotype: The conserved final phenylalanine or tryptophan is absent from the CDR3, which likely points to a read error. The chain has TRBV19 and TRBJ1-1; D call uncertain. From germline, CDR1 is LNHDA and CDR2 SQIVND (reference sequence). Deletions cut 8 bases from V and 0 bases from J, with 13 bases between. This CDR3 is built from 14 residues. The CDR3 DNA is TGTGCCAGTCAACCGGGGTGGGTGAACACTGAAGCTTTCCTT. It specifies CASQPGWVNTEAFL.

In regard to this clonotype: This sequence may be a read error, since a much larger clone differs from it by one base. The chain links TRBV18 to TRBJ1-5; possibly TRBD1 for D (5 bases). Germline V gene data show CDR1 as KGHSH and CDR2 as LQKENI. The CDR3 has 14 amino acids. CDR3 nucleotides: TGTACCAGCTCAACGAGGGGTAGCAATCAGCCCCAGCATTTT. Encoded protein: CTSSTRGSNQPQHF.

This clonotype was picked up many times. The chain couples TRBV20-1 to TRBJ2-7, with 8 bases identical to TRBD2. The CDR3 is made up of 14 amino acids. The V and J ends lost 5 bases and 0 bases, in that order; junction bases with no gene match: 6. Germline V lookup: CDR1 DFQATT, CDR2 SNEGSKA (reference sequence). This CDR3 is CSASTSGASYEQYF. CDR3 coding DNA: TGCAGTGCTTCTACTAGCGGAGCCTCCTACGAGCAGTACTTC.

V usage is TRBV6-1 and J usage is TRBJ2-5; D unclear. This CDR3 region has 13 residues. CDR1 is MNHNS and CDR2 is SASEGT in the germline V gene. The V gene lost 6 bases and the J gene lost 5 bases, with 13 bases spanning the gap. Here the CDR3 DNA reads TGTGCCAGCAGACTTAGCAGTTGGGAGACCCAGTACTTC. Its protein product is CASRLSSWETQYF.

The table lists this clonotype with a few counts. The rearrangement uses TRBV5-1 and TRBJ2-1; 14 positions agree with TRBD2. V dropped 4 bases and J dropped 13; count of bases not matched to a gene: 4. Germline V gene sequence: CDR1 SGHRS, CDR2 YFSETQ. This CDR3 region has 13 residues. Written as DNA, the CDR3 is TGCGCCAGCAGCCCCGGGACTAGCGGGAGTCAGTTCTTC. Amino acid sequence: CASSPGTSGSQFF.

As to this clonotype: The CDR3 ends on some other residue instead of the conserved phenylalanine or tryptophan, so this is likely a read error. The chain couples TRBV12-3 or TRBV12-4 to TRBJ2-7, with 7 bases aligning to TRBD1. J gave up 2 bases and V 5 bases, and 9 bases lay outside the gene matches. The length of the CDR3 is 15 residues. The chain's CDR3 is CASSPHDREAYEQYS. CDR3 coding DNA: TGTGCCAGCAGTCCTCACGACAGGGAAGCCTACGAGCAGTACTCC.

The chain has TRBV5-1 and TRBJ2-3; TRBD2 matches 10 bases. The CDR3 runs to 15 residues. Germline trimming cut 2 bases from V and 4 bases from J; bases unmatched to any gene: 4. CDR1 is SGHRS and CDR2 is YFSETQ in the germline V gene. CDR3 protein: CASSFTSGEADTQYF. The CDR3 DNA reads TGCGCCAGCAGCTTCACTAGCGGGGAGGCAGATACGCAGTATTTT.

The V call is TRBV6-5, the J call TRBJ2-2; TRBD1 might be the D (7 bases). Germline values: CDR1 MNHEY, CDR2 SVGAGI. Trimming cost V 2 bases and J 4 bases, with 11 bases left between them. CDR3 length: 15 residues. The CDR3 nucleotides read TGTGCCAGCAGTTACCGGCAGGGGGGCACCGGGGAGCTGTTTTTT. It translates to CASSYRQGGTGELFF.

This clonotype appeared many times. The chain employs TRBV11-2 and TRBJ1-6, with a weak D call TRBD1 (5 bases). This CDR3 is built from 15 residues. Germline V gene lookup returns CDR1 SGHAT and CDR2 FQNNGV. V was shortened by 1 base and J by 9 bases, with 13 bases between the two germline ends. The CDR3 loop reads CASSLGPPQGSPLHF. CDR3 DNA: TGTGCCAGCAGCTTAGGACCCCCGCAGGGTTCACCCCTCCACTTT.

This clonotype has ten or more counts. The chain's CDR3 is CASSLTGFQYF. The CDR3, as DNA: TGTGCCAGCAGCTTAACAGGATTTCAGTACTTC. V and J are TRBV11-2 and TRBJ2-4; possibly TRBD1 for D (5 bases). The length of the CDR3 is 11 residues. Trimming removed 2 bases at V and 11 bases at J, with 7 bases between. Germline CDR1 SGHAT, CDR2 FQNNGV.

J is TRBJ1-6 and V is TRBV19, with D perhaps TRBD1 (6 bases). The CDR3 is 15 amino acids. Deletions cut 4 bases from V and 8 bases from J, with 15 bases between. From germline, CDR1 is LNHDA and CDR2 SQIVND (reference sequence). The CDR3 DNA follows: TGTGCCAGTAGTACCCAGGACAGAAGTGATTCACCCCTCCACTTT. It yields the protein CASSTQDRSDSPLHF. The whole variable domain, filled in from reference TRBV19 and TRBJ1-6, reads DGGITQSPKYLFRKEGQNVTLSCEQNLNHDAMYWYRQDPGQGLRLIYYSQIVNDFQKGDIAEGYSVSREKKESFPLTVTSAQKNPTAFYLCASSTQDRSDSPLHFGNGTRLTVT.

This clonotype was seen many times. This chain links TRBV28 with TRBJ2-7; 8 nucleotides agree with TRBD1. V trimming: 6 bases; J trimming: 4 bases; junction bases outside the gene matches: 8. This CDR3 contains 14 residues. CDR1 is MDHEN, CDR2 SYDVKM, per germline. CDR3 loop: CASSSGQGLYEQYF. The CDR3 nucleotides are TGTGCCAGCAGCTCAGGACAGGGACTGTACGAGCAGTACTTC.

The chain uses TRBV18 and TRBJ1-3; D perhaps matches TRBD1 (5 bases). Trimming took off 4 bases at V and 7 bases at J, with 11 bases between the two ends. Germline V gene sequence: CDR1 KGHSH, CDR2 LQKENI. The CDR3 contains 13 residues. The CDR3 loop is CASSRDVGNTIYF. Written as DNA, the CDR3 is TGTGCCAGCTCACGGGACGTTGGGAACACCATATATTTT.

This clonotype was recorded once. The chain is built from TRBV10-3 and TRBJ2-7; D might be TRBD2 (5 bases). The CDR3 runs to 13 residues. The V gene's germline CDR1 is ENHRY and CDR2 SYGVKD. V gave up 3 bases and J gave up 3 bases, with 9 bases separating them. CDR3 amino acids: CAISEGLGYEQYF. The CDR3, as DNA: TGTGCCATCAGTGAAGGACTCGGCTACGAGCAGTACTTC.

There are many counts of this clonotype. The chain employs TRBV7-6 and TRBJ2-7; D may be TRBD1 or TRBD2 (5 bases each). The CDR3 has 13 residues. V was trimmed by 3 bases and J by 10 bases, leaving 16 bases between them. Germline assignment: CDR1 SGHVS and CDR2 FNYEAQ. The CDR3 sequence: CASSFGTRGDQYF. Here the CDR3 DNA reads TGTGCCAGCAGCTTCGGGACGAGGGGTGATCAGTACTTC.